This TCR beta chain originates from a study of T-cell reconstitution after alpha-beta-depleted transplantation in children. Preparation of the TCRbeta library involved a method that used unique molecular identifiers. One entry per CDR3 protein, called by TCRdb with MiXCR from the PCR reads. Of about 610,000 distinct CDR3 sequences in the sample, under 12% are singletons; the top ten hold roughly 3.9%. Germline assignment: CDR1 SGHTA and CDR2 FQGNSA. The CDR3 is 15 amino acids. The junction had 5 bases not matched to a gene; V was cut back by 1 base and J by 6 bases. The TCR comes from a human donor who donated a stem cell graft to a child with acute myeloid leukemia. This sequence joins TRBV7-2 and TRBJ1-5, with 8 bases identical to TRBD1. The sample in question was PBMCs from the stem cell graft donor, obtained from the stem cell graft. CDR3 sequence (DNA): TGTGCCAGCAGCTTAGGCAGGGGGCTCGGTCAGCCCCAGCATTTT. It translates to CASSLGRGLGQPQHF.